Listed below are T cell receptor beta chains from one sample, sequenced in a study of cytomegalovirus exposure and HLA in healthy donors. Clones were read by immunoSEQ multiplex PCR, and TCRdb kept only the in-frame ones, dropping some. The sample consists of roughly 220,000 clones, roughly 80% of them appearing once. Sequencing used PBMCs. These receptors originate from a man under 40 in good health and CMV-seronegative. Both conserved end residues are part of each CDR3. A D gene is named only where the DNA matches it firmly.

cdr3_aa: CASGEGLNTEAFF
v_call: TRBV19
d_call: -
j_call: TRBJ1-1

cdr3_aa: CASSLPTEHNEQFF
v_call: TRBV11-2
d_call: -
j_call: TRBJ2-1

cdr3_aa: CASSDSAIAGPDTQYF
v_call: TRBV6-1
d_call: TRBD2
j_call: TRBJ2-3

cdr3_aa: CASSQAATGARGWAFF
v_call: TRBV4-1
d_call: -
j_call: TRBJ1-1

cdr3_aa: CASSHDLISGGAKDTQYF
v_call: TRBV4-1
d_call: TRBD2
j_call: TRBJ2-3

cdr3_aa: CASTPRGTGDTEQYF
v_call: TRBV6-6
d_call: TRBD1
j_call: TRBJ2-7

cdr3_aa: CAIHQDMTYGYTF
v_call: TRBV10-3
d_call: -
j_call: TRBJ1-2

cdr3_aa: CASSLTAGGSYEQYF
v_call: TRBV28
d_call: TRBD2
j_call: TRBJ2-7

cdr3_aa: CASSLNIDTQYF
v_call: TRBV5-1
d_call: -
j_call: TRBJ2-3

cdr3_aa: CASSGTVNTGELFF
v_call: TRBV7-2
d_call: TRBD1
j_call: TRBJ2-2

cdr3_aa: CASSAWDRGKKLFF
v_call: TRBV27
d_call: TRBD1
j_call: TRBJ1-4

cdr3_aa: CSSSFSQTQYF
v_call: TRBV7-9
d_call: -
j_call: TRBJ2-5

cdr3_aa: CSVEDPRETQYF
v_call: TRBV29-1
d_call: -
j_call: TRBJ2-5

cdr3_aa: CASSEYGGLGALGPGNTIYF
v_call: TRBV6-1
d_call: -
j_call: TRBJ1-3

cdr3_aa: CASSQRLAGGRGETQYF
v_call: TRBV2
d_call: TRBD2
j_call: TRBJ2-5

cdr3_aa: CASSQSNQGLNYGYTF
v_call: TRBV7-9
d_call: -
j_call: TRBJ1-2

cdr3_aa: CASSRGLAWQETQYF
v_call: TRBV11-2
d_call: TRBD2
j_call: TRBJ2-5

cdr3_aa: CASSLLDRSDEQYF
v_call: TRBV5-4
d_call: -
j_call: TRBJ2-7

cdr3_aa: CASSSGSRGEQYF
v_call: TRBV7-9
d_call: -
j_call: TRBJ2-7

cdr3_aa: CASSFRRGTYEQYF
v_call: TRBV27
d_call: TRBD1
j_call: TRBJ2-7

cdr3_aa: CAVWDRVATEAFF
v_call: TRBV7-7
d_call: TRBD1
j_call: TRBJ1-1

cdr3_aa: CASSEGNSPLHF
v_call: TRBV5-1
d_call: -
j_call: TRBJ1-6

cdr3_aa: CASSLDPHRQGTGELFF
v_call: TRBV11-2
d_call: TRBD1
j_call: TRBJ2-2

cdr3_aa: CASSQDRTTANTIYF
v_call: TRBV4-1
d_call: -
j_call: TRBJ1-3

cdr3_aa: CASRSEGTVSNSPLHF
v_call: TRBV6-5
d_call: -
j_call: TRBJ1-6

cdr3_aa: CAARDRGSRGTIYF
v_call: TRBV15
d_call: TRBD1
j_call: TRBJ1-3

cdr3_aa: CASSLLQGAEYEQYF
v_call: TRBV27
d_call: TRBD1
j_call: -

cdr3_aa: CATSRGQGAREKLFF
v_call: TRBV15
d_call: TRBD1
j_call: TRBJ1-4

cdr3_aa: CASSSSSGRMGEQYF
v_call: TRBV7-8
d_call: TRBD2
j_call: -

cdr3_aa: CAISAGLSTDTQYF
v_call: TRBV10-3
d_call: -
j_call: TRBJ2-3

cdr3_aa: CASSSRYEQYF
v_call: TRBV28
d_call: -
j_call: TRBJ2-7

cdr3_aa: CASSHGEQFF
v_call: TRBV4-1
d_call: -
j_call: TRBJ2-1

cdr3_aa: CASSPSGASVLTF
v_call: TRBV6-5
d_call: -
j_call: TRBJ2-6

cdr3_aa: CASRRTEPTGELFF
v_call: TRBV2
d_call: -
j_call: TRBJ2-2

cdr3_aa: CASSAVGTEAFF
v_call: TRBV6-5
d_call: -
j_call: TRBJ1-1

cdr3_aa: CASSDRFPPDTQYF
v_call: TRBV28
d_call: -
j_call: TRBJ2-3

cdr3_aa: CASRVQFYSNQPQHF
v_call: TRBV6-1
d_call: -
j_call: TRBJ1-5

cdr3_aa: CATSFSPYTDTQYF
v_call: TRBV15
d_call: -
j_call: TRBJ2-3

cdr3_aa: CASSFGQRQETQYF
v_call: TRBV5-1
d_call: -
j_call: TRBJ2-5

cdr3_aa: CATSDSISLDEKLFF
v_call: TRBV15
d_call: -
j_call: TRBJ1-4

cdr3_aa: CASSEIVRAGYTF
v_call: TRBV6-1
d_call: -
j_call: TRBJ1-2

cdr3_aa: CASSLTGTGGHEAFF
v_call: TRBV7-9
d_call: TRBD1
j_call: TRBJ1-1

cdr3_aa: CASTPGGRRYEQYF
v_call: TRBV28
d_call: -
j_call: TRBJ2-7

cdr3_aa: CATLTDSSGNTIYF
v_call: TRBV6-4
d_call: -
j_call: TRBJ1-3

cdr3_aa: CASSELAGGPNEQFF
v_call: TRBV2
d_call: TRBD2
j_call: TRBJ2-1

cdr3_aa: CASSQVAGYNEQFF
v_call: TRBV4-1
d_call: -
j_call: TRBJ2-1

cdr3_aa: CASSSSGSSNQPQHF
v_call: TRBV28
d_call: -
j_call: TRBJ1-5

cdr3_aa: CASSTGTGMSYEQYF
v_call: TRBV28
d_call: -
j_call: TRBJ2-7

cdr3_aa: CASRPGPYEQYF
v_call: TRBV2
d_call: -
j_call: -

cdr3_aa: CASSKIGGTEAFF
v_call: TRBV5-1
d_call: -
j_call: TRBJ1-1

cdr3_aa: CASSVRWQVPYEQYF
v_call: TRBV6-1
d_call: -
j_call: TRBJ2-7

cdr3_aa: CASSISPQGRNQPQHF
v_call: TRBV6-7
d_call: -
j_call: TRBJ1-5

cdr3_aa: CASSLNSNYGYTF
v_call: TRBV7-9
d_call: -
j_call: TRBJ1-2

cdr3_aa: CASSVEAGGNTDTQYF
v_call: TRBV9
d_call: TRBD1
j_call: TRBJ2-3

cdr3_aa: CASSLHTGNTEAFF
v_call: TRBV6-5
d_call: -
j_call: TRBJ1-1

cdr3_aa: CASSSAGTGGRYGYTF
v_call: TRBV11-2
d_call: TRBD1
j_call: TRBJ1-2

cdr3_aa: CASSRSGSRNSPLHF
v_call: TRBV5-4
d_call: -
j_call: TRBJ1-6

cdr3_aa: CASRSPGGGNYGYTF
v_call: TRBV27
d_call: -
j_call: TRBJ1-2

cdr3_aa: CASSAGQGRAEKLFF
v_call: TRBV10-2
d_call: TRBD1
j_call: TRBJ1-4